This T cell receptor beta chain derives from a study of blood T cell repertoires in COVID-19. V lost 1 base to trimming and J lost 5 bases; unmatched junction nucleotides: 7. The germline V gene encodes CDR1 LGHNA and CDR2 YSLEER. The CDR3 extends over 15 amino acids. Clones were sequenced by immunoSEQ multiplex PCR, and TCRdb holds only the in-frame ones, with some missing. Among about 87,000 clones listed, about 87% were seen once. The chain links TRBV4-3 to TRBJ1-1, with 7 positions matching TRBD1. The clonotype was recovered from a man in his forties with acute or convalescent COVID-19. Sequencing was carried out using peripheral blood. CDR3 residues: CASSQVAGGVTEAFF. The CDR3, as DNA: TGCGCCAGCAGCCAAGTGGCAGGGGGAGTAACTGAAGCTTTCTTT.